The entry that follows covers one T cell receptor (beta chain) sequence. Antigen specificity is unknown. V was clipped by 4 bases and J by 9 bases, with 16 bases between them. The CDR3 sequence is 15 residues long. Germline-derived CDR1 and CDR2 are MNHNY and SVGAGI (reference sequence). These data belong to a study of cytomegalovirus exposure and HLA in healthy donors. At the level of the study: A prior study identified approximately 120 million unique TCR beta sequences from about 179 million T cells.

Broader study findings: Generally TCR sequences proved uncommon, though certain public TCRs appeared in numerous donors. Later on, a genetic analysis was performed. It linked a missense variant in DCLRE1C with V- and J-gene trimming of TCR beta. The authors listed 164 TCR beta chains as cytomegalovirus-associated.

In the PCR, 60 Vbeta and 13 Jbeta primers were used. The repertoire was sequenced with immunoSEQ multiplex PCR; TCRdb's copy has only in-frame clones and lacks some. The table shows about 130,000 clones, with about 80% occurring only once. Sequenced material: PBMCs. The rearrangement links TRBV6-6 to TRBJ1-6; D gene ambiguous. The sequence was obtained from a woman between 45 and 60 years old in good health and CMV-seronegative. The CDR3 DNA reads TGTGCCAGCAGTTTCCCTGGTGCGATCGGTTCACCCCTCCACTTT. Amino acids: CASSFPGAIGSPLHF.